The text below deals with one T cell receptor beta chain. Stated time point: newly diagnosed, previously untreated cHL patient sample. The CD4+ T cells used were purified from thawed PBMCs through magnetic negative selection. This specimen comes from a study of PD-1 blockade in classical Hodgkin lymphoma. CDR3 length: 14 amino acids. Germline V gives CDR1 MGHDK, CDR2 SYGVNS. Trimming left V 4 bases short and J 6 bases short, with 16 bases between. TCRdb's table, derived via immunoSEQ multiplex PCR, lists solely in-frame clones and lacks some. The sample yields tens of thousands of clones, over 90% seen once.

The chain recombines TRBV25-1 with TRBJ2-7; D might be TRBD1 (5 bases). The specimen sequenced was CD4+ T cells from blood. The source of this sequence is a human donor with classical Hodgkin lymphoma. In nucleotides, the CDR3 is TGTGCCAGCAGTGGGGTCAGGGTCTTAGGCGAGCAGTACTTC. This sequence encodes CASSGVRVLGEQYF.